The 8 T cell receptor beta chains reported below all come from one sample, sequenced in a study of regulatory and conventional T cells in RAG deficiency. Blood CD4+ CD25-low CD127-high conventional T cells supplied the genomic DNA template. Libraries were prepared by immunoSEQ multiplex PCR; TCRdb keeps only in-frame clonotypes and omits some of them. Counted here are around 30,000 clones, 90% to 95% occurring once; the ten biggest clones make up under 0.2%. The sample was also reused in another study, on regulatory T cells. This second study says: The PCR used 52 TRBV and 13 TRBJ primers.

The sequenced sample was CD25- CD4+ T cells sorted from blood. The receptors were gathered from a human donor in good health.

This chain uses TRBV19 with TRBJ1-1, with 9 bases fitting TRBD1. Losses at the gene ends were 5 bases for V and 5 bases for J; bases not matched to a gene: 6. Looked up from germline, CDR1 is LNHDA and CDR2 is SQIVND (reference sequence). The CDR3 has 14 amino acids. For the CDR3, the DNA is TGTGCCAGTAGTCTAGCACAGGGGGCAACTGAAGCTTTCTTT. Its translation is CASSLAQGATEAFF. Combining the CDR3 with reference TRBV19 and TRBJ1-1 gives the whole variable domain DGGITQSPKYLFRKEGQNVTLSCEQNLNHDAMYWYRQDPGQGLRLIYYSQIVNDFQKGDIAEGYSVSREKKESFPLTVTSAQKNPTAFYLCASSLAQGATEAFFGQGTRLTVV.

This chain links TRBV2 with TRBJ1-2; 9 bases agree with TRBD1. CDR3 length: 12 residues. Germline CDR1 and CDR2: SNHLY and FYNNEI. The junction had 2 bases not matched to a gene; V was cut back by 4 bases and J by 8 bases. Here the CDR3 reads CASSVGTGGYTF. The CDR3 DNA is TGTGCCAGCAGTGTCGGGACAGGGGGCTACACCTTC.

The gene calls are TRBV7-3 and TRBJ2-1, with TRBD1 as a possible D gene (5 bases). Germline-derived CDR1 and CDR2 are SGHTA and FQGTGA. This CDR3 region has 17 residues. The V and J ends lost 1 base and 5 bases respectively, with 18 bases between them. CDR3 in amino acids: CASSLRPMVGAHNEQFF. As DNA, the CDR3 is TGTGCCAGCAGCTTAAGGCCCATGGTAGGGGCCCACAATGAGCAGTTCTTC.

This chain connects TRBV30 to TRBJ1-4; D remains unclear. CDR1 GTSNPN and CDR2 SVGIG come from the germline V gene (reference sequence). The V gene lost 2 bases and the J gene lost 8 bases, with 12 bases spanning the gap. The CDR3 runs to 13 residues. This chain's CDR3 is CAWSPVPGEKLFF. The CDR3 DNA sequence: TGTGCCTGGAGTCCCGTCCCGGGGGAAAAACTGTTTTTT.

The chain employs TRBV7-9 and TRBJ1-1; 7 bases are a match to TRBD1. There are 15 residues in the CDR3. Germline V gene lookup returns CDR1 SEHNR and CDR2 FQNEAQ (reference sequence). J lost 5 bases, V lost 5 bases, and 11 bases had no gene match. Written as DNA, the CDR3 is TGTGCCAGCAGCACTGGTGACAGGGCGGGGACTGAAGCTTTCTTT. As protein: CASSTGDRAGTEAFF.

This sequence joins TRBV19 and TRBJ2-3, with 7 nucleotides matching TRBD1. The CDR3 has 15 amino acids. V was pared by 3 bases and J by 2 bases, with 5 bases of the junction left unmatched. Germline V CDR1 and CDR2: LNHDA, SQIVND (reference sequence). CDR3: CASSMPGGVTDTQYF. DNA for the CDR3: TGTGCCAGTAGTATGCCAGGGGGAGTCACAGATACGCAGTATTTT.

The chain uses TRBV6-6 and TRBJ1-1, with D tentatively TRBD1 (5 bases). V was pared by 6 bases and J by 0 bases, with 17 bases between. CDR1 is MNHNY and CDR2 is SVGAGI in the germline V gene (reference sequence). The CDR3 extends over 16 amino acids. The CDR3 DNA reads TGTGCCAGCAGAATTAACCGGGGGTTCATGAACACTGAAGCTTTCTTT. It specifies CASRINRGFMNTEAFF.

DNA of the CDR3: TGTGCCAGCAGAGGGGGACAGTTTCATGAAAAACTGTTTTTT. Translating it yields CASRGGQFHEKLFF. The J gene is TRBJ1-4, the V gene TRBV27, with 7 nucleotides matching TRBD1. Looked up from germline, CDR1 is MNHEY and CDR2 is SMNVEV (reference sequence). J gave up 6 bases and V 6 bases, and 7 bases lay outside the gene matches. The CDR3 sequence is 14 residues long.